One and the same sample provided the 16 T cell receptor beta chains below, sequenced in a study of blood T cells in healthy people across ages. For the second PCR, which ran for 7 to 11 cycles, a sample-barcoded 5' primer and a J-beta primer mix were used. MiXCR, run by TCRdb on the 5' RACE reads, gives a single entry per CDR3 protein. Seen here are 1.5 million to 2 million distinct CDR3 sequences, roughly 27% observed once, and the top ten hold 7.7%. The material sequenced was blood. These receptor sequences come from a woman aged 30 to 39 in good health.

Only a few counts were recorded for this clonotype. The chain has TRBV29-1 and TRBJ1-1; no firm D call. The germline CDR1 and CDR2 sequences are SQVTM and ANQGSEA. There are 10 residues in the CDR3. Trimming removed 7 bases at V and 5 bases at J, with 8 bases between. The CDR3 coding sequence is TGCAGCGGTCGGGGAACTGAAGCTTTCTTT. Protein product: CSGRGTEAFF.

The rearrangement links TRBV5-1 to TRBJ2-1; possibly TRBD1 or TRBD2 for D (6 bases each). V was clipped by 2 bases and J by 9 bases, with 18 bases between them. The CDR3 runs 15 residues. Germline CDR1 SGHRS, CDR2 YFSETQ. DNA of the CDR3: TGCGCCAGCAGCTTTGACGGGGGCCGACGTGGTGAGCAGTTCTTC. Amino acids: CASSFDGGRRGEQFF.

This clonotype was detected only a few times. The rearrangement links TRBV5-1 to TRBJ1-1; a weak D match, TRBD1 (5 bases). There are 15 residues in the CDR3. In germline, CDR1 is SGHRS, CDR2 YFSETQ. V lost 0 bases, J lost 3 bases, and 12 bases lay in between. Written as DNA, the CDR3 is TGCGCCAGCAGCTTGGTGGGGGGTGGTGACACTGAAGCTTTCTTT. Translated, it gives CASSLVGGGDTEAFF.

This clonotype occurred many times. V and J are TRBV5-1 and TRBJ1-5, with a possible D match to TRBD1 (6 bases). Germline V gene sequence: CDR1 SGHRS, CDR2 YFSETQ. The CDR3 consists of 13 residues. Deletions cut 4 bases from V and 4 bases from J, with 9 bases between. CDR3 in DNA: TGCGCCAGCAGCGCGACAGGTAATCAGCCCCAGCATTTT. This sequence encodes CASSATGNQPQHF.

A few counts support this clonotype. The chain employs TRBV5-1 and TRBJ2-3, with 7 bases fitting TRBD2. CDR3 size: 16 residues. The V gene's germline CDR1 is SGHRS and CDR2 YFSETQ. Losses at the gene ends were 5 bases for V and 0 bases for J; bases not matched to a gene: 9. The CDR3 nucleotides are TGCGCCAGCAGTTCCACCTGGGGGGGAAGCACAGATACGCAGTATTTT. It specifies CASSSTWGGSTDTQYF. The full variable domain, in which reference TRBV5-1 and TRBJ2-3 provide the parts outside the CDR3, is KAGVTQTPRYLIKTRGQQVTLSCSPISGHRSVSWYQQTPGQGLQFLFEYFSETQRNKGNFPGRFSGRQFSNSRSEMNVSTLELGDSALYLCASSSTWGGSTDTQYFGPGTRLTVL.

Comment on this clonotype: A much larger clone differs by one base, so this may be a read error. CDR3 sequence reads: CASSQDRAPSGRGAKNIQYF. DNA for the CDR3: TGCGCCAGCAGCCAAGATAGGGCCCCTAGCGGGAGGGGGGCCAAAAACATTCAGTACTTC. This chain joins TRBV4-3 and TRBJ2-4; 12 nucleotides match TRBD2. CDR3 size: 20 residues. Germline-derived CDR1 and CDR2 are LGHNA and YSLEER. V was pared by 0 bases and J by 1 base, with 10 bases of the junction left unmatched.

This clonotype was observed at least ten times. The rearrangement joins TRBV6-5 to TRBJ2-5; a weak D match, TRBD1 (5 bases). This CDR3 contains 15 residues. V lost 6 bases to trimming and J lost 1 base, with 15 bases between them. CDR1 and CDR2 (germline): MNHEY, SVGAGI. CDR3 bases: TGTGCCAGCAGGGTTTTTGGGGCAGGCCAAGAGACCCAGTACTTC. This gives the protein CASRVFGAGQETQYF.

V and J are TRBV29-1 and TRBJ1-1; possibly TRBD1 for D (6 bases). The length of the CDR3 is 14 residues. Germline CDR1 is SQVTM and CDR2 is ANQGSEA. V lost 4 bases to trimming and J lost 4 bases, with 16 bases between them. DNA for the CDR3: TGCAGCGTTGTGATGGACGGGGGCTCCACTGAAGCTTTCTTT. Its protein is CSVVMDGGSTEAFF.

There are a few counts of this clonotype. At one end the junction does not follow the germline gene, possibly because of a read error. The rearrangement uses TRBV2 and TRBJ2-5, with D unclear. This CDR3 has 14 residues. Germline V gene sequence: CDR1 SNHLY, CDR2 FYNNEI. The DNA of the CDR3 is TGTGCCAGCAGTGACCACATCTTCCAAGTGACCCAGTACTTC. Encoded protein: CASSDHIFQVTQYF.

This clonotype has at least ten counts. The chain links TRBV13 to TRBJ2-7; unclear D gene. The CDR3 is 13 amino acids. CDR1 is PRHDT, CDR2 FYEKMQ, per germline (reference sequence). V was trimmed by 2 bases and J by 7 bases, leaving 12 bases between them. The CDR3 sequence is CASSLKGTREQYF. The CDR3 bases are TGTGCCAGCAGCTTAAAGGGAACAAGGGAGCAGTACTTC.

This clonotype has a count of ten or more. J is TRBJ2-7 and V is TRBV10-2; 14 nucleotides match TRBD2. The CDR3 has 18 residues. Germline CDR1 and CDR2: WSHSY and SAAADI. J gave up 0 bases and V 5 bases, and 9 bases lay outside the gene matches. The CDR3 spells CASSFSGTSGSYSYEQYF. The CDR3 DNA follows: TGCGCCAGCAGTTTCTCCGGGACTAGCGGGAGTTACTCCTACGAGCAGTACTTC.

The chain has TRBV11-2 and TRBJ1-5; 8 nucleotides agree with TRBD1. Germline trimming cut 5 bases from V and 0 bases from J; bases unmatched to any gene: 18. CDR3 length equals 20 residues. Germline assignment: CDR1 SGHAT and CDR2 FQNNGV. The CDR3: CASSPGGRRGRPYSNQPQHF. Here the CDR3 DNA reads TGTGCCAGCAGCCCGGGGGGGCGCAGGGGGCGCCCCTATAGCAATCAGCCCCAGCATTTT.

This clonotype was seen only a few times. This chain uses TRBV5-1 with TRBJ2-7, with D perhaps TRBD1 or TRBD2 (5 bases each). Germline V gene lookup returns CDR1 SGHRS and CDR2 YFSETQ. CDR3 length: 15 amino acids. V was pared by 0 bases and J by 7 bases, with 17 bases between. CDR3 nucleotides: TGCGCCAGCAGCTTGGGAGGGACGGCTCTTAAAGAGCAGTACTTC. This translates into CASSLGGTALKEQYF. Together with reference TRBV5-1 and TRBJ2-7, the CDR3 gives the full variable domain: KAGVTQTPRYLIKTRGQQVTLSCSPISGHRSVSWYQQTPGQGLQFLFEYFSETQRNKGNFPGRFSGRQFSNSRSEMNVSTLELGDSALYLCASSLGGTALKEQYFGPGTRLTVT.

This chain's CDR3 is CASSLDADPANYGYTF. The CDR3 nucleotides are TGCGCCAGCAGCTTGGACGCCGACCCCGCTAACTATGGCTACACCTTC. V and J are TRBV5-1 and TRBJ1-2; D gene unclear. Between the trimmed V and J ends, which lost 0 bases and 0 bases, there was a span of 12 bases. The CDR3 covers 16 residues. Germline V gives CDR1 SGHRS, CDR2 YFSETQ.

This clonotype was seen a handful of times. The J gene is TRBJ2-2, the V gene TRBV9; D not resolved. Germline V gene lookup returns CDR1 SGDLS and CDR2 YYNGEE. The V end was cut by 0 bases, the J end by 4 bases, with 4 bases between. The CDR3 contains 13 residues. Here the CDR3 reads CASSVEPTGELFF. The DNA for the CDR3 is TGTGCCAGCAGCGTAGAACCCACCGGGGAGCTGTTTTTT. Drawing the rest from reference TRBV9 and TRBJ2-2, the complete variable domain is DSGVTQTPKHLITATGQRVTLRCSPRSGDLSVYWYQQSLDQGLQFLIQYYNGEERAKGNILERFSAQQFPDLHSELNLSSLELGDSALYFCASSVEPTGELFFGEGSRLTVL.

CDR3 coding DNA: TGTGCCAGCAGCCAACACTACAATTACGGTGAGACCCAGTACTTC. Protein product: CASSQHYNYGETQYF. The chain carries TRBV21-1 and TRBJ2-5. TRBV21-1 is noted as a pseudogene. CDR3 length equals 15 residues.